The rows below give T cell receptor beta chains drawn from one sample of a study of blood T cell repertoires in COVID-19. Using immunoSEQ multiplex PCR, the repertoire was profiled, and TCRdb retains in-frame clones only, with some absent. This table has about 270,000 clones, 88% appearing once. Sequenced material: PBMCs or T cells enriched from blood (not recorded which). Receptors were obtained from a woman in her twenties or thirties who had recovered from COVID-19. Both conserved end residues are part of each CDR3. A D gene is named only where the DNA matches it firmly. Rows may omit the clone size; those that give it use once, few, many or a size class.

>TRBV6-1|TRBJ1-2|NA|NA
CASSENSSGYTF
TGTGCCAGCAGTGAAAACAGTAGTGGCTACACCTTC
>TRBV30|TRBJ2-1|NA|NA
CAWTSLAEQFF
TGTGCCTGGACTAGCCTAGCTGAGCAGTTCTTC
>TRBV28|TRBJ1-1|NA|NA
CASAKGGRSTEAFF
TGTGCCAGCGCAAAAGGGGGAAGGAGCACTGAAGCTTTCTTT
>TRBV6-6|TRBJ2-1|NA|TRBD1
CASSWTGAYNEQFF
TGTGCCAGCAGCTGGACAGGGGCCTACAATGAGCAGTTCTTC
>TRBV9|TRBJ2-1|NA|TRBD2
CASSVALSSGGVNEQFF
TGTGCCAGCAGCGTAGCCCTCTCTAGCGGGGGGGTCAATGAGCAGTTCTTC
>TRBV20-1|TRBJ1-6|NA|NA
CSARESHF
TGCAGTGCTAGAGAATCGCACTTT
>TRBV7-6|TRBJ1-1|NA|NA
CASSLVLGGITEAFF
TGTGCCAGCAGCTTAGTCCTGGGGGGAATAACTGAAGCTTTCTTT
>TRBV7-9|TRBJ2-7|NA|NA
CASSFTGLAYEQYF
TGTGCCAGCAGTTTTACGGGATTAGCCTACGAGCAGTACTTC
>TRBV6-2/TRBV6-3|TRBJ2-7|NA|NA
CASSLTLAEQYF
TGTGCCAGCAGCCTCACCCTAGCGGAGCAGTACTTC
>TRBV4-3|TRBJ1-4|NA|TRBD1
CASSHTARDRDEKLFF
TGCGCCAGCAGCCACACCGCAAGGGACAGGGATGAAAAACTGTTTTTT
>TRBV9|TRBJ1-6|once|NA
CASSVLGEQNLHF
TGTGCCAGCAGCGTACTGGGCGAGCAAAACCTACACTTT
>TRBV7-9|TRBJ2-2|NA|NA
CASSSRGDGELFF
TGTGCCAGCAGCTCCAGGGGGGACGGGGAGCTGTTTTTT
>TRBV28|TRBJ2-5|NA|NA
CASSFPSAQETQYF
TGTGCCAGCAGTTTCCCCAGCGCTCAAGAGACCCAGTACTTC
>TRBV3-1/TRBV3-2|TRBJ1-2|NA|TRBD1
CASSHPQGGPVNYGYTF
TGTGCCAGCAGCCACCCACAGGGGGGGCCGGTTAACTATGGCTACACCTTC
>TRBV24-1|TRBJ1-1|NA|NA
CATSGPGSLNTEAFF
TGTGCCACCAGTGGTCCGGGAAGCCTGAACACTGAAGCTTTCTTT
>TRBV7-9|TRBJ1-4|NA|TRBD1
CASSLVRDSGEKLFF
TGTGCCAGCAGCTTAGTCCGGGACAGTGGTGAAAAACTGTTTTTT
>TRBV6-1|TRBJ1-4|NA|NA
CASSEATVHRGLFF
TGTGCCAGCAGTGAAGCGACCGTTCACCGGGGACTGTTTTTT
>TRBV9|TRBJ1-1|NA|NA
CASSVGGRNTEAFF
TGTGCCAGCAGCGTCGGGGGTAGGAACACTGAAGCTTTCTTT
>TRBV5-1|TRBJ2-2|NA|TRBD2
CASSPLAGAMDTGELFF
TGCGCCAGCAGCCCCCTAGCGGGAGCGATGGACACCGGGGAGCTGTTTTTT
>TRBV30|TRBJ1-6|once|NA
CAWSTGLYNSPLHF
TGTGCCTGGAGCACGGGACTCTATAATTCACCCCTCCACTTT
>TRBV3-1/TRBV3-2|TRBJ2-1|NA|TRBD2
CASRGRSLAGGPHPYNEQFF
TGTGCCAGCAGGGGTCGTTCGCTAGCGGGAGGGCCTCATCCCTACAATGAGCAGTTCTTC
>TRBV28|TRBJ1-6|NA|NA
CASLGGRASYNSPLHF
TGTGCCAGTTTAGGGGGAAGAGCCTCCTATAATTCACCCCTCCACTTT
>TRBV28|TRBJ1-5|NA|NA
CASQKGNSNQPQHF
TGTGCCAGTCAAAAGGGGAATAGCAATCAGCCCCAGCATTTT
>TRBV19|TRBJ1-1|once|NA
CASSQGRDTEAFF
TGTGCCAGTAGTCAGGGCAGGGACACTGAAGCTTTCTTT
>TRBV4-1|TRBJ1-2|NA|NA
CASSQPNPVRGYTF
TGCGCCAGCAGCCAACCCAACCCGGTCCGTGGCTACACCTTC
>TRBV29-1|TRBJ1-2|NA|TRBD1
CSVGDRVGNYGYTF
TGCAGCGTGGGGGACAGGGTAGGGAACTATGGCTACACCTTC
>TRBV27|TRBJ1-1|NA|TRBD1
CASSPTGFTEAFF
TGTGCCAGCAGCCCGACAGGGTTTACTGAAGCTTTCTTT
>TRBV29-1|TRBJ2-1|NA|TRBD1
CSVAGTGESYNEQFF
TGCAGCGTTGCCGGGACAGGGGAATCCTACAATGAGCAGTTCTTC
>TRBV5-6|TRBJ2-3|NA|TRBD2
CASSLGAGVRTDTQYF
TGTGCCAGCAGCTTGGGAGCGGGGGTTCGCACAGATACGCAGTATTTT
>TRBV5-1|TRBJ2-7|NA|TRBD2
CASSPTPGTSVRGYEQYF
TGCGCCAGCAGCCCAACCCCCGGGACTAGCGTCCGGGGGTACGAGCAGTACTTC
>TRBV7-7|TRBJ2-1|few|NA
CASSSHPLLVGSYNEQFF
TGTGCCAGCAGCTCCCACCCTCTACTAGTAGGCTCCTACAATGAGCAGTTCTTC
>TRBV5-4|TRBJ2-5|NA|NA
CASSLLGGQETQYF
TGTGCCAGCAGTCTCCTAGGGGGCCAAGAGACCCAGTACTTC
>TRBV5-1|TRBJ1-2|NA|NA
CASSLSRGPQYHGYTF
TGCGCCAGCAGCTTGAGTCGCGGCCCCCAGTACCATGGCTACACCTTC
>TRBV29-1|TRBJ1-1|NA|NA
CSVAGTEAFF
TGCAGCGTTGCAGGGACTGAAGCTTTCTTT
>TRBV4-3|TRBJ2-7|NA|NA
CASSQDAGQSSYEQYF
TGCGCCAGCAGCCAAGATGCCGGACAGAGCTCCTACGAGCAGTACTTC
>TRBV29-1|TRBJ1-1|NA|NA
CSVDRHMNTEAFF
TGCAGCGTTGATAGACATATGAACACTGAAGCTTTCTTT
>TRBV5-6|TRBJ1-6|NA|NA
CASSLQGTYNSPLHF
TGTGCCAGCAGCTTACAGGGCACCTATAATTCACCCCTCCACTTT
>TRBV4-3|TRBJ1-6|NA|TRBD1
CASSQGTGVSPLHF
TGCGCCAGCAGCCAAGGAACAGGGGTCTCACCCCTCCACTTT
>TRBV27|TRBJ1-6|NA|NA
CASSRETVRSPLHF
TGTGCCAGCAGTCGAGAGACAGTTCGGTCACCCCTCCACTTT
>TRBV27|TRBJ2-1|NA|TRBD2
CASSPQLDAGVKFF
TGTGCCAGCAGTCCCCAGTTGGACGCGGGGGTGAAGTTCTTC